Listed below are T cell receptor beta chains from one sample, sequenced in a study of T-cell memory formation after mild COVID-19. From the 5' RACE reads, TCRdb called clonotypes with MiXCR, one entry per CDR3 protein. The sample has fewer than 350,000 distinct CDR3 sequences, approximately 15% seen once. The sequenced sample consisted of PBMCs or a T cell subset sorted from them (not recorded which). These receptor sequences come from a man aged 18 to 29 who had mild COVID-19 (a few samples of this study predate the infection). Cell type and time point are not known. The conserved cysteine and the conserved F or W are not part of the CDR3 here.

>TRBV5-1|TRBJ2-5
ASSGDQETQY
>TRBV7-2|TRBJ2-3
ASSPRGRADTQY
>TRBV2|TRBJ1-5
ASSPGQGYGNQPQH
>TRBV10-3|TRBJ2-3
AISDTGDTQY
>TRBV20-1|TRBJ1-1
SVPGLYTEAF
>TRBV20-1|TRBJ1-6
SARDRVYNSPLH
>TRBV29-1|TRBJ1-2
SVPGGYSAGGYT
>TRBV11-2|TRBJ1-2
ASSWSTGGNGYT
>TRBV7-3|TRBJ2-5
ASSPTGTGEGTQY
>TRBV7-2|TRBJ2-3
ASSLMGPDTQY
>TRBV4-1|TRBJ2-3
ASSKTDSRTDTQY
>TRBV7-9|TRBJ2-7
ASSETEVAYEQY
>TRBV7-6|TRBJ1-6
ASRGTGGTSPLH
>TRBV7-2|TRBJ2-5
ASTHRTAQETQY
>TRBV13|TRBJ2-3
ASSPWAHTQY
>TRBV5-6|TRBJ1-1
ASSFLPGTGVGEAF
>TRBV7-8|TRBJ1-5
ASTARRGVEQPQH
>TRBV6-5|TRBJ2-2
ASTGLGGDDTGELF
>TRBV6-2/TRBV6-3|TRBJ1-2
ASSYGYGYT
>TRBV3-1|TRBJ2-3
ASQPGGRDTQY
>TRBV7-2|TRBJ1-1
ASSLAIGSNTEAF
>TRBV5-1|TRBJ2-2
ASSRTGTINTGELF
>TRBV10-3|TRBJ1-2
AIPRTGATYGYT
>TRBV20-1|TRBJ2-5
SARTSPETQY
>TRBV19|TRBJ1-4
ASSVVGQLTTTNEKLF
>TRBV20-1|TRBJ2-5
SASPQIQPEETQY
>TRBV7-2|TRBJ2-3
ASSPYGPRGYTDTQY
>TRBV21-1|TRBJ1-5
ASSKGAGENHQPQH
>TRBV6-2/TRBV6-3|TRBJ1-4
ASSLTGGKLF
>TRBV7-3|TRBJ2-2
ASSLNGPSGGGELF
>TRBV7-6|TRBJ2-2
ASSPFIGELF
>TRBV29-1|TRBJ1-1
SVSPLRGNTEAF
>TRBV12-3/TRBV12-4|TRBJ1-1
ASSSPHDRGGTEAF
>TRBV5-1|TRBJ1-5
ASSRDVSQPQH
>TRBV2|TRBJ1-2
ASSGDRGNGYT
>TRBV5-1|TRBJ2-3
ASSLVASGGATADTQY
>TRBV2|TRBJ2-5
ARAGTRETQY
>TRBV19|TRBJ1-1
ASKTGALNTEAF
>TRBV6-4|TRBJ2-3
ASSDRTGGADTQY
>TRBV2|TRBJ2-7
ASSGNAAYEQY
>TRBV12-3/TRBV12-4|TRBJ1-2
ASTLLTGGRGYT